These 17 T cell receptor beta chains were sequenced from one sample in a study of T cells in Graves' hyperthyroidism and ophthalmopathy. TCR beta CDR3 regions were amplified from RNA. The primer set for the first-round RT-PCR of the TCR CDR3 was HTBI. A single record per CDR3 protein comes from TCRdb applying MiXCR to the multiplex PCR reads. The table has some 760,000 distinct CDR3 sequences, around 15% seen once; the top ten hold more than 8.5%. The sample was blood. The source is a woman under 30 with Graves' hyperthyroidism.

This clonotype occurred many times. The gene calls are TRBV28 and TRBJ2-1; 11 bases agree with TRBD2. V was clipped by 6 bases and J by 4 bases; unmatched bases: 8. Germline V gives CDR1 MDHEN, CDR2 SYDVKM. The CDR3 is 16 residues long. CDR3 amino acids: CASRPGLAGEYNEQFF. CDR3 DNA: TGTGCCAGCAGACCCGGACTAGCGGGTGAATACAATGAGCAGTTCTTC.

The CDR3 DNA follows: TGCAGCGTTTCCGCGACTAGCGGCTTCACAGATACGCAGTATTTT. This encodes CSVSATSGFTDTQYF. This chain uses TRBV29-1 with TRBJ2-3; 9 positions match TRBD2. The junction had 8 bases not matched to a gene; V was cut back by 5 bases and J by 2 bases. The germline V gene has CDR1 SQVTM and CDR2 ANQGSEA. CDR3 size: 15 residues.

This clonotype was seen at least ten times. The rearrangement joins TRBV18 to TRBJ1-1; possibly TRBD1 for D (5 bases). Germline CDR1 reads KGHSH; CDR2 reads LQKENI. CDR3 length: 13 residues. With 4 bases removed from V and 3 bases from J, the gap between germline ends came to 9 bases. CDR3 loop: CASSQGRDTEAFF. Written as DNA, the CDR3 is TGTGCCAGCTCACAGGGCAGGGACACTGAAGCTTTCTTT.

The chain couples TRBV5-5 to TRBJ2-7; the D gene is possibly TRBD2 (6 bases). The CDR3 loop spans 14 amino acids. V dropped 3 bases and J dropped 1 base, with 11 bases sitting between them. The germline V gene has CDR1 SGHKS and CDR2 YYEKEE (reference sequence). CDR3: CASSSSTSSYEQYF. The CDR3 nucleotides are TGTGCCAGCAGCTCGTCGACTAGTTCCTACGAGCAGTACTTC. Full variable domain (missing parts from reference TRBV5-5 and TRBJ2-7): DAGVTQSPTHLIKTRGQQVTLRCSPISGHKSVSWYQQVLGQGPQFIFQYYEKEERGRGNFPDRFSARQFPNYSSELNVNALLLGDSALYLCASSSSTSSYEQYFGPGTRLTVT.

V is TRBV24-1 and J is TRBJ2-1; 7 positions agree with TRBD2. The CDR3 loop spans 14 amino acids. Germline CDR1 reads KGHDR; CDR2 reads SFDVKD. V lost 4 bases to trimming and J lost 10 bases; unmatched junction nucleotides: 9. Here the CDR3 reads CATSDPIRREEQFF. The CDR3 DNA sequence: TGTGCCACCAGTGACCCCATTCGGCGGGAGGAGCAGTTCTTC.

This clonotype was observed many times. The rearrangement joins TRBV5-5 to TRBJ2-1, with a weak D call TRBD1 (6 bases). The length of the CDR3 is 15 residues. The germline gives CDR1 SGHKS, CDR2 YYEKEE (reference sequence). Deletions cut 4 bases from V and 4 bases from J, with 15 bases between. For the CDR3, the DNA is TGTGCCAGCAGCCTCTACCAGGACAGTTACAATGAGCAGTTCTTC. Translated, it gives CASSLYQDSYNEQFF.

Many counts were recorded for this clonotype. The genes are TRBV20-1 and TRBJ1-6; D is unresolved. The germline V and J ends were trimmed by 6 bases and 8 bases, with 14 bases remaining between them. Germline loops: CDR1 DFQATT, CDR2 SNEGSKA (reference sequence). The CDR3 contains 13 residues. CDR3 bases: TGCAGTGCCCGGAGGGTACGGGATTCACCCCTCCACTTT. This sequence encodes CSARRVRDSPLHF.

This chain connects TRBV11-2 to TRBJ1-3, with a possible D match to TRBD1 (5 bases). CDR1 and CDR2 from the germline V gene are SGHAT and FQNNGV. V lost 0 bases and J lost 6, with 12 bases in between. The CDR3 extends over 15 amino acids. As DNA, the CDR3 is TGTGCCAGCAGCTTAGAATCCGGGACGGTAAACACCATATATTTT. It translates to CASSLESGTVNTIYF.

This clonotype appeared many times. The chain links TRBV12-3 or TRBV12-4 to TRBJ2-7; a possible D gene is TRBD2 (7 bases). V was clipped by 8 bases and J by 3 bases, with 11 bases between them. The CDR3 is 12 residues long. The CDR3 DNA sequence: TGTGCCAGCCACAGGGAGGGCTACGAGCAGTACTTC. This sequence encodes CASHREGYEQYF.

This clonotype was seen many times. The rearrangement links TRBV28 to TRBJ1-1; 7 nucleotides match TRBD1. Germline lookup yields CDR1 MDHEN and CDR2 SYDVKM. Trimming removed 6 bases from V and 8 bases from J; junction bases left unmatched: 6. This CDR3 has 12 amino acids. The CDR3 coding sequence is TGTGCCAGCAGCCTCGAGGACAGGGAAGCTTTCTTT. Protein: CASSLEDREAFF.

This clonotype was seen a handful of times. The CDR3 nucleotides are TGTGCCAGCAGCGCTACTACCGGGGGAGATACGCAGTATTTT. Amino acids: CASSATTGGDTQYF. The chain combines TRBV7-9 with TRBJ2-3; TRBD2 is a possible D gene (6 bases). The CDR3 length is 14 residues. V was pared by 5 bases and J by 5 bases, with 14 bases between. Germline assignment: CDR1 SEHNR and CDR2 FQNEAQ (reference sequence).

This sequence joins TRBV6-7 and TRBJ2-3; D might be TRBD1 (6 bases). TRBV6-7 is annotated as an ORF whose role is uncertain. V gave up 6 bases and J gave up 5 bases, with 9 bases separating them. The CDR3 totals 12 residues. CDR3 residues: CASRGARDTQYF. DNA of the CDR3: TGTGCCAGCAGGGGGGCGCGAGATACGCAGTATTTT.

This clonotype was seen at least ten times. The chain joins TRBV6-1 to TRBJ2-1; D remains unclear. There are 11 residues in the CDR3. Trimming took 8 bases from V and 9 from J, leaving 11 bases between them. The germline V gene has CDR1 MNHNS and CDR2 SASEGT. As DNA, the CDR3 is TGTGCCAGCTCACCCGGTCGTGAGCAGTTCTTC. This codes for CASSPGREQFF.

Ten or more counts support this clonotype. The chain employs TRBV2 and TRBJ1-5; D unclear. V shed 2 bases and J shed 5 bases, with 7 bases lying between them. This CDR3 region has 13 residues. Germline-derived CDR1 and CDR2 are SNHLY and FYNNEI. Written as DNA, the CDR3 is TGTGCCAGCAGTGAACCGACTTATCAGCCCCAGCATTTT. Its translation: CASSEPTYQPQHF.

This clonotype was picked up many times. The chain carries TRBV10-2 and TRBJ1-1; D might be TRBD1 (5 bases). This CDR3 has 13 residues. The V end lost 6 bases, the J end lost 1 base, and 9 bases lay between the germline ends. CDR1 and CDR2 from the germline V gene are WSHSY and SAAADI. In DNA, the CDR3 is TGCGCCAGCAGGGGGGGGACGAACACTGAAGCTTTCTTT. This translates into CASRGGTNTEAFF.

Remarks on this clonotype: This could be a read error, since a much larger clone is one nucleotide away. V gene TRBV2 combines with J gene TRBJ2-1, with D uncertain. This CDR3 has 11 amino acids. From germline, CDR1 is SNHLY and CDR2 FYNNEI. CDR3 residues: CASSIYNGQFF. The CDR3 coding sequence is TGTGCCAGCTCGATATACAATGGGCAGTTCTTC.

In this sample, this clonotype turned up many times. The chain is built from TRBV30 and TRBJ2-7, with unresolved D. V shed 0 bases and J shed 6 bases, with 12 bases lying between them. This CDR3 is built from 13 residues. Germline V gives CDR1 GTSNPN, CDR2 SVGIG (reference sequence). The CDR3 DNA reads TGTGCCTGGAGTGTAAGGCCCCGTGGCGAGCAGTACTTC. Translating it yields CAWSVRPRGEQYF. Supplemented by reference TRBV30 and TRBJ2-7, the full variable domain reads SQTIHQWPATLVQPVGSPLSLECTVEGTSNPNLYWYRQAAGRGLQLLFYSVGIGQISSEVPQNLSASRPQDRQFILSSKKLLLSDSGFYLCAWSVRPRGEQYFGPGTRLTVT.